This T cell receptor beta chain was retrieved from a study of cytomegalovirus exposure and HLA in healthy donors. Vbeta (60) and Jbeta (13) primers were used in the PCR. In the authors' methods: Approximately 12 million of some 80 million unique TCR beta chains were shared, per a later count. Libraries were prepared by immunoSEQ multiplex PCR; TCRdb keeps only in-frame clonotypes and omits some of them. The V and J calls and clone size are taken from that table; D and trimming were inferred from the DNA. The sample includes approximately 200,000 clones, over 65% of them seen just once. Notes on the study in general: Researchers catalogued approximately 170 TCR beta chains as cytomegalovirus-associated.

To note about this clone: Its antigen is not identified.

The sequenced sample was PBMCs. The TCR was taken from a boy under 10 years old in good health and CMV-seronegative.

CDR3 sequence: CASSVWASGDQEQFF. The DNA of the CDR3 is TGTGCCAGCAGCGTATGGGCTAGCGGGGATCAAGAGCAGTTCTTC. This chain joins TRBV9 and TRBJ2-1; 9 bases line up with TRBD2. J gave up 10 bases and V 1 base, and 9 bases lay outside the gene matches. The CDR3 consists of 15 residues. The germline V gene has CDR1 SGDLS and CDR2 YYNGEE.